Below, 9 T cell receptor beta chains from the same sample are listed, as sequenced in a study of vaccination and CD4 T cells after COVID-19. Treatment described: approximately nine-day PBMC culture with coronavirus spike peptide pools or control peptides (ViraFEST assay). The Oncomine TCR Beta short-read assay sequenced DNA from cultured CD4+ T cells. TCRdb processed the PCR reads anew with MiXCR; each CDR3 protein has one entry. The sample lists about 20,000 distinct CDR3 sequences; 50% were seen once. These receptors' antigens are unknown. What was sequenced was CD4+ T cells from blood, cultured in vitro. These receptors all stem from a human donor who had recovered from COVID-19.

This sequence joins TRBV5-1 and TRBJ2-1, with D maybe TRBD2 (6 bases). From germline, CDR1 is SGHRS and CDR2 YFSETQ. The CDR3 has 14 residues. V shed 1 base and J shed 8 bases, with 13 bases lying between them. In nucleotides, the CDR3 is TGCGCCAGCAGCTTGTGGGGGACGGGAGATGAGCAGTTCTTC. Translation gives CASSLWGTGDEQFF.

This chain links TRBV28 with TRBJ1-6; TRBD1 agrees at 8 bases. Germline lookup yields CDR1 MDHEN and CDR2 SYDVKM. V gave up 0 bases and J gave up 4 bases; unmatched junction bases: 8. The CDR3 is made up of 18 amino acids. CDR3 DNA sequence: TGTGCCAGCAGTTTATGGCTTGACAGGGGCCGTTATAATTCACCCCTCCACTTT. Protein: CASSLWLDRGRYNSPLHF.

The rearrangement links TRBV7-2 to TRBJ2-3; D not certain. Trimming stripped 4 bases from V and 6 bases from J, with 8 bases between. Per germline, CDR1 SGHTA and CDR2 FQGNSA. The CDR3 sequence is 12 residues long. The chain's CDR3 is CASSSALDTQYF. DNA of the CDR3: TGTGCCAGCAGCTCGGCTCTTGATACGCAGTATTTT. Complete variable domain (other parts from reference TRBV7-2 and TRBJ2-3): GAGVSQSPSNKVTEKGKDVELRCDPISGHTALYWYRQSLGQGLEFLIYFQGNSAPDKSGLPSDRFSAERTGGSVSTLTIQRTQQEDSAVYLCASSSALDTQYFGPGTRLTVL.

Here the CDR3 reads CSAPRKAGVSEQFF. In DNA, the CDR3 is TGCAGTGCCCCCCGGAAAGCGGGAGTGAGTGAGCAGTTCTTC. The chain employs TRBV20-1 and TRBJ2-1; 8 bases align to TRBD2. The CDR3 covers 14 residues. The trim removed 6 bases at V and 9 bases at J, leaving 13 bases unmatched. From germline, CDR1 is DFQATT and CDR2 SNEGSKA (reference sequence).

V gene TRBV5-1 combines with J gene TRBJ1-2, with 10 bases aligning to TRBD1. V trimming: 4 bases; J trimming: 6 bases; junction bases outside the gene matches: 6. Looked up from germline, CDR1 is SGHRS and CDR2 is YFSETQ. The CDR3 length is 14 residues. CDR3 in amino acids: CASSPGQGTDGYTF. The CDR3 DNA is TGCGCCAGCAGCCCGGGACAGGGGACTGATGGCTACACCTTC. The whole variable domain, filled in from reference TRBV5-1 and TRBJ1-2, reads KAGVTQTPRYLIKTRGQQVTLSCSPISGHRSVSWYQQTPGQGLQFLFEYFSETQRNKGNFPGRFSGRQFSNSRSEMNVSTLELGDSALYLCASSPGQGTDGYTFGSGTRLTVV.

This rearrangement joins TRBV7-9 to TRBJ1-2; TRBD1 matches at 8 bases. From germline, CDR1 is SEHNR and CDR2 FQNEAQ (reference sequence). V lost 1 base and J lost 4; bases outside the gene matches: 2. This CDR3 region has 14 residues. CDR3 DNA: TGTGCCAGCAGCTTAGGAGGACAGGGCTATGGCTACACCTTC. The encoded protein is CASSLGGQGYGYTF.

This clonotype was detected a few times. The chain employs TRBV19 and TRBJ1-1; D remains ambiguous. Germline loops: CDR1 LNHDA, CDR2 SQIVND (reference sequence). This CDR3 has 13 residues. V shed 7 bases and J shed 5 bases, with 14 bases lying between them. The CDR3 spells CASTPEARTEAFF. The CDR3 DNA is TGTGCCAGTACCCCGGAGGCGCGGACTGAAGCTTTCTTT.

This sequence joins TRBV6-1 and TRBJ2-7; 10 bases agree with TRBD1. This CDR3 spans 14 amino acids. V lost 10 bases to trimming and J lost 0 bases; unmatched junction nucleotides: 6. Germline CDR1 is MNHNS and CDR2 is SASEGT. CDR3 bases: TGTGCCACGCTCCGGACAGGGGGCTCCTACGAGCAGTACTTC. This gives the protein CATLRTGGSYEQYF.

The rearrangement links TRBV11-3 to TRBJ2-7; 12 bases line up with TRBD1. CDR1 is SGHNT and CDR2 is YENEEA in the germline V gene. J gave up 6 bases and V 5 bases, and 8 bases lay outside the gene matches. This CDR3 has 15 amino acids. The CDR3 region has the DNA TGTGCCAGCAGCCCCTTCGGGACAGGGGGCCTCGAGCAGTACTTC. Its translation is CASSPFGTGGLEQYF.